This TCR beta chain was recorded in a study of blood T cells in healthy people across ages. Germline V lookup: CDR1 DFQATT, CDR2 SNEGSKA (reference sequence). CDR3 length: 14 amino acids. A J-beta primer mix and a sample-barcoded 5' primer were used in a second PCR of about 7 to 12 cycles. A single record per CDR3 protein comes from TCRdb applying MiXCR to the 5' RACE reads. The sample carries 600,000 to 800,000 distinct CDR3 sequences, around a fifth recorded once. Sequencing input: blood. The V and J genes are TRBV20-1 and TRBJ2-5, with a weak D call TRBD2 (6 bases). The better agreement between TRBJ2-7 and the DNA end casts doubt on the J call. The receptor's source is a man aged 70 or older in good health. The CDR3 nucleotides read TGCAGTGCTAATTCTCCTAGCGTCTCCTACGAGCAGTACTTC. Amino acid sequence: CSANSPSVSYEQYF.